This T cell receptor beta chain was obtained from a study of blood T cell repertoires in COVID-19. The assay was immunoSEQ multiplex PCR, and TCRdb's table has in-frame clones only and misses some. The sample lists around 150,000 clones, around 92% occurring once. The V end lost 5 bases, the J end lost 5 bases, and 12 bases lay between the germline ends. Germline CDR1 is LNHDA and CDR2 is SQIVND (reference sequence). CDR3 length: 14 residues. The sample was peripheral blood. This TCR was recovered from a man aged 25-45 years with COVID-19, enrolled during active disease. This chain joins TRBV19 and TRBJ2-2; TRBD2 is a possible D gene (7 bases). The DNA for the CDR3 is TGTGCCAGTAGTGGGGGGGCGCAGACCGGGGAGCTGTTTTTT. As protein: CASSGGAQTGELFF.